The next 14 T cell receptor beta chains were all read from a single sample in a study of cytomegalovirus exposure and HLA in healthy donors. PCR involved 60 Vbeta and 13 Jbeta primers. Sequencing was performed with immunoSEQ multiplex PCR; in TCRdb, only in-frame clones are kept and a portion is missing. This repertoire shows some 170,000 clones, about two thirds found once; its top ten account for around 2.8%. The source material was PBMCs. These receptors all come from a woman aged 25-40 years in good health and CMV-seronegative.

The chain carries TRBV19 and TRBJ2-1; TRBD1 matches 11 bases. CDR1 LNHDA and CDR2 SQIVND come from the germline V gene (reference sequence). This CDR3 has 15 amino acids. The trim removed 6 bases at V and 10 bases at J, leaving 11 bases unmatched. CDR3 coding DNA: TGTGCCAGTAGCCATTGGACAGGGGGCACGGGGGAGCAGTTCTTC. Translated, it gives CASSHWTGGTGEQFF.

This chain uses TRBV15 with TRBJ1-2, with TRBD1 as a possible D gene (6 bases). The V gene's germline CDR1 is LNHNV and CDR2 YYDKDF (reference sequence). Trimming cost V 3 bases and J 2 bases, with 19 bases left between them. The CDR3 loop spans 17 amino acids. The CDR3 is CATSRGASGLGNYGYTF. CDR3 DNA: TGTGCCACCAGCAGGGGGGCTTCGGGTCTGGGCAACTATGGCTACACCTTC.

The chain carries TRBV4-3 and TRBJ1-2; tentative D call: TRBD1 (5 bases). CDR1 is LGHNA, CDR2 YSLEER, per germline. Trimming shortened V by 0 bases and J by 6 bases, and 11 bases separated the two germline ends. This CDR3 is built from 14 residues. CDR3 sequence reads: CASSQDFGGDGYTF. CDR3 coding DNA: TGCGCCAGCAGCCAAGATTTCGGGGGAGATGGCTACACCTTC.

The CDR3 reads CASSLFGTGSQETQYF. For the CDR3, the DNA is TGTGCCAGCAGCTTATTTGGGACAGGGAGTCAAGAGACCCAGTACTTC. V and J are TRBV7-3 and TRBJ2-5; the match to TRBD1 covers 9 bases. The CDR3 has 16 amino acids. Looked up from germline, CDR1 is SGHTA and CDR2 is FQGTGA. V was pared by 2 bases and J by 2 bases, with 6 bases of the junction left unmatched.

The V and J genes are TRBV2 and TRBJ2-5; D is perhaps TRBD2 (6 bases). The CDR3 has 12 amino acids. Between the trimmed V and J ends, which lost 7 bases and 1 base, there was a span of 7 bases. Germline CDR1 SNHLY, CDR2 FYNNEI. The DNA for the CDR3 is TGTGCCAGCAACGGGGGCCAAGAGACCCAGTACTTC. This gives the protein CASNGGQETQYF.

About this clone itself: At one boundary the junction diverges from the germline segment, which might be a read error. Other DNA sequences within the sample encode an identical CDR3. V and J are TRBV5-4 and TRBJ1-2; D is uncertain. This CDR3 has 14 amino acids. Germline values: CDR1 SGHNT, CDR2 YYREEE (reference sequence). The CDR3 nucleotides are TGCGCCAGCAGCTTGTTGCCAGGCTCCTATGGCTACACCTTC. This translates into CASSLLPGSYGYTF.

V gene TRBV9 combines with J gene TRBJ2-1; 10 positions match TRBD2. Losses at the gene ends were 0 bases for V and 5 bases for J; bases not matched to a gene: 2. Per germline, CDR1 SGDLS and CDR2 YYNGEE. This CDR3 has 15 amino acids. The CDR3, as DNA: TGTGCCAGCAGCGTAGAAGCGGGGGGGAACAATGAGCAGTTCTTC. Translation gives CASSVEAGGNNEQFF. The variable domain in full, with the rest retrieved from reference TRBV9 and TRBJ2-1, is DSGVTQTPKHLITATGQRVTLRCSPRSGDLSVYWYQQSLDQGLQFLIQYYNGEERAKGNILERFSAQQFPDLHSELNLSSLELGDSALYFCASSVEAGGNNEQFFGPGTRLTVL.

The chain employs TRBV4-1 and TRBJ2-7, with D uncertain. The CDR3 is 15 residues long. Trimming took 1 base from V and 7 from J, leaving 17 bases between them. Germline V CDR1 and CDR2: MGHRA, YSYEKL. In DNA form, the CDR3 reads TGCGCCAGCAGCCAAGTTGAAAACCCCCTATTAGAGCAGTACTTC. Translated: CASSQVENPLLEQYF.

The chain is built from TRBV5-1 and TRBJ2-5, with D unclear. The CDR3 length is 14 residues. Germline CDR1 is SGHRS and CDR2 is YFSETQ. V shed 0 bases and J shed 5 bases, with 11 bases lying between them. The CDR3 spells CASSLDSLWETQYF. As DNA, the CDR3 is TGCGCCAGCAGCTTGGACTCCCTGTGGGAGACCCAGTACTTC.

The chain carries TRBV30 and TRBJ2-7, with TRBD1 as a possible D gene (6 bases). Germline V gives CDR1 GTSNPN, CDR2 SVGIG (reference sequence). V was pared by 7 bases and J by 0 bases, with 16 bases between. This CDR3 has 14 residues. The CDR3 nucleotides read TGTGCCTTGACTGGGGGCAGCAGCTCCTACGAGCAGTACTTC. Its translation: CALTGGSSSYEQYF.

V is TRBV30 and J is TRBJ2-5; possibly TRBD1 for D (6 bases). The J call is in doubt because the DNA end fits TRBJ2-7 better. The CDR3 totals 12 residues. Germline V gene data show CDR1 as GTSNPN and CDR2 as SVGIG (reference sequence). The CDR3 protein is CAWSSDSSEQYF. CDR3 coding DNA: TGTGCCTGGAGTTCGGACAGCAGCGAGCAGTACTTC.

DNA of the CDR3: TGCGCCAGCAGTCCCGGGACACTATATCAGCCCCAGCATTTT. Protein product: CASSPGTLYQPQHF. This chain connects TRBV4-1 to TRBJ1-5, with D possibly TRBD1 on 6 matching bases. Trimming shortened V by 6 bases and J by 5 bases, and 14 bases separated the two germline ends. CDR1 and CDR2 (germline): MGHRA, YSYEKL. The CDR3 is 14 amino acids.

V usage is TRBV25-1 and J usage is TRBJ2-7, with TRBD1 identical over 7 bases. Germline lookup yields CDR1 MGHDK and CDR2 SYGVNS. V lost 4 bases, J lost 4 bases, and 4 bases stayed unmatched. CDR3 size: 13 residues. In DNA, the CDR3 is TGTGCCAGCAGTGCCCGACAGGGATACGAGCAGTACTTC. Residues: CASSARQGYEQYF.

The chain employs TRBV5-4 and TRBJ2-7; 9 bases map to TRBD1. V was pared by 2 bases and J by 3 bases, with 12 bases of the junction left unmatched. This CDR3 contains 17 residues. Germline assignment: CDR1 SGHNT and CDR2 YYREEE (reference sequence). CDR3 in DNA: TGTGCCAGCAGCTTCGGGACAGGGACGGAACAGTACTACGAGCAGTACTTC. This encodes CASSFGTGTEQYYEQYF.